These 20 T cell receptor beta chains came from one sample sequenced in a study of PD-1 blockade in classical Hodgkin lymphoma. The method was immunoSEQ multiplex PCR; TCRdb's version includes in-frame clones alone and lacks a portion of them. Of tens of thousands of clones listed, about 73% are singletons. After autologous stem cell transplantation all patients relapsed, and prior brentuximab vedotin exposure differed between cohorts. This material consisted of peripheral blood mononuclear cells (PBMCs), taken before the second cycle of nivolumab. These receptors were taken from a human donor with classical Hodgkin lymphoma.

CDR3 in DNA: TGTGCCAGCAGCTCAACGGGAGGCCACGAGCAGTACTTC. This gives the protein CASSSTGGHEQYF. The genes are TRBV11-2 and TRBJ2-7; 7 positions agree with TRBD2. The CDR3 totals 13 residues. The J segment lost 5 bases and the V segment lost 4 bases, leaving 5 bases of the junction unmatched. Germline CDR1 SGHAT, CDR2 FQNNGV.

In its sample, this clone was seen once. The CDR3 spells CASSDSRGAEAFF. The CDR3 nucleotides are TGTGCCAGCAGTGACAGCAGGGGGGCTGAAGCTTTCTTT. The V call is TRBV25-1, the J call TRBJ1-1, with 7 bases lining up with TRBD1. Germline lookup yields CDR1 MGHDK and CDR2 SYGVNS. V gave up 3 bases and J gave up 6 bases; unmatched junction bases: 4. The CDR3 covers 13 residues. Variable domain in full (rest from reference TRBV25-1 and TRBJ1-1): EADIYQTPRYLVIGTGKKITLECSQTMGHDKMYWYQQDPGMELHLIHYSYGVNSTEKGDLSSESTVSRIRTEHFPLTLESARPSHTSQYLCASSDSRGAEAFFGQGTRLTVV.

The chain uses TRBV14 and TRBJ2-7; D gene unclear. The germline CDR1 and CDR2 sequences are SGHDN and FVKESK. The CDR3 spans 13 residues. The V end was cut by 0 bases, the J end by 2 bases, with 5 bases between. This chain's CDR3 is CASSQEQAYEQYF. CDR3 nucleotide sequence: TGTGCCAGCAGCCAAGAACAAGCCTACGAGCAGTACTTC. Full variable domain (remainder filled in from reference TRBV14 and TRBJ2-7): EAGVTQFPSHSVIEKGQTVTLRCDPISGHDNLYWYRRVMGKEIKFLLHFVKESKQDESGMPNNRFLAERTGGTYSTLKVQPAELEDSGVYFCASSQEQAYEQYFGPGTRLTVT.

V gene TRBV7-9 combines with J gene TRBJ2-1; D unclear. V was cut by 1 base and J by 3 bases, with 10 bases left in between. This CDR3 is 15 amino acids long. Germline values: CDR1 SEHNR, CDR2 FQNEAQ (reference sequence). The CDR3 coding sequence is TGTGCCAGCAGCTTAGGGTTGGGGTACTACAATGAGCAGTTCTTC. Translating it yields CASSLGLGYYNEQFF.

Note on this clone: Other nucleotide sequences in the sample specify the same CDR3. V and J are TRBV7-9 and TRBJ2-7; 14 bases match TRBD2. Per germline, CDR1 SEHNR and CDR2 FQNEAQ (reference sequence). The V segment lost 4 bases and the J segment 4 bases; nucleotides outside the gene matches: 6. This CDR3 is built from 16 residues. This CDR3 is CASSSLGLAGVYEQYF. CDR3 coding DNA: TGTGCCAGCAGCTCGCTGGGACTAGCGGGAGTTTACGAGCAGTACTTC.

This clone was counted once. The chain uses TRBV6-6 and TRBJ2-7; 8 nucleotides line up with TRBD2. Germline values: CDR1 MNHNY, CDR2 SVGAGI (reference sequence). The CDR3 extends over 14 amino acids. Trimming cost V 6 bases and J 2 bases; bases outside gene matches: 6. CDR3 sequence (DNA): TGTGCCAGCAGATATAGCGGGAACGCCTACGAGCAGTACTTC. Amino acid sequence: CASRYSGNAYEQYF.

The chain is built from TRBV4-1 and TRBJ2-7; TRBD1 matches at 9 bases. V dropped 2 bases and J dropped 5; count of bases not matched to a gene: 16. CDR1 and CDR2 from the germline V gene are MGHRA and YSYEKL. The CDR3 has 18 amino acids. The CDR3 nucleotides are TGCGCCAGCAGCCAATATCCTCACTCGGGACAGGGTAGAGACGAGCAGTACTTC. This gives the protein CASSQYPHSGQGRDEQYF.

The genes are TRBV9 and TRBJ2-7, with D possibly being TRBD2 (5 bases). This CDR3 region has 15 residues. CDR1 SGDLS and CDR2 YYNGEE come from the germline V gene. Trimming removed 7 bases at V and 1 base at J, with 18 bases between. The DNA of the CDR3 is TGTGCCAGCGGGCCGCGGGCGGAAAAGTCCTACGAGCAGTACTTC. This encodes CASGPRAEKSYEQYF.

This chain uses TRBV10-3 with TRBJ1-4; no clear D. The CDR3 has 14 residues. Germline CDR1 is ENHRY and CDR2 is SYGVKD. Trimming removed 3 bases from V and 3 bases from J, with 8 bases in between. This CDR3 is CAISDREPNEKLFF. The DNA for the CDR3 is TGTGCCATCAGTGACCGGGAGCCTAATGAAAAACTGTTTTTT.

This clone was recorded once. V is TRBV28 and J is TRBJ1-2; TRBD1 is a possible D gene (5 bases). Germline values: CDR1 MDHEN, CDR2 SYDVKM. The CDR3 runs 15 residues. Trimming stripped 6 bases from V and 6 bases from J, with 20 bases between. The CDR3 here is CASSSVGERRNGYTF. The CDR3 nucleotides read TGTGCCAGCAGCTCTGTAGGGGAGAGGAGAAATGGCTACACCTTC.

With regard to this clone: A read error may account for a junction end that differs from germline. The chain links TRBV4-1 to TRBJ2-7, with TRBD2 matching over 8 bases. Germline V lookup: CDR1 MGHRA, CDR2 YSYEKL. The CDR3 sequence is 16 residues long. The CDR3 nucleotides read TGTGCCAGCAGCTTGATGGCTAGCGGGCTCGTCTACGAGCAGTACTTC. This translates into CASSLMASGLVYEQYF.

The CDR3 coding sequence is TGTGCCAGCAGCAGAAGACAGGGAAGCACAGATACGCAGTATTTT. Its protein product is CASSRRQGSTDTQYF. The V call is TRBV5-6, the J call TRBJ2-3; 7 bases match TRBD1. CDR3 size: 15 residues. The V gene's germline CDR1 is SGHDT and CDR2 YYEEEE. Trimming took 4 bases from V and 0 from J; bases not matched to a gene: 5.

V gene TRBV28 combines with J gene TRBJ1-1, with D uncertain. The CDR3 is 15 residues long. The germline V gene encodes CDR1 MDHEN and CDR2 SYDVKM. With 5 bases removed from V and 6 bases from J, the gap between germline ends came to 19 bases. The DNA for the CDR3 is TGTGCCAGCAGTCCAGCCGGCCTCCTAAGCCCTGAAGCTTTCTTT. This translates into CASSPAGLLSPEAFF.

V gene TRBV29-1 combines with J gene TRBJ2-7, with D hard to call. Germline V gene data show CDR1 as SQVTM and CDR2 as ANQGSEA. V was clipped by 7 bases and J by 3 bases, with 22 bases between them. The CDR3 consists of 15 residues. CDR3: CSAQTPVGLHYEQYF. Here the CDR3 DNA reads TGCAGCGCACAAACCCCCGTCGGGCTGCACTACGAGCAGTACTTC.

This chain links TRBV14 with TRBJ1-1; D is possibly TRBD1 (6 bases). This CDR3 has 17 amino acids. Per the germline V gene, CDR1 is SGHDN and CDR2 is FVKESK. Deletions cut 2 bases from V and 0 bases from J, with 16 bases between. The CDR3 loop reads CASSQPRQDPLNTEAFF. The CDR3 bases are TGTGCCAGCAGCCAACCCCGACAGGACCCATTGAACACTGAAGCTTTCTTT.

Regarding this clone: Additional DNA sequences in this sample encode the identical CDR3. The chain links TRBV15 to TRBJ2-4, with D perhaps TRBD2 (6 bases). Trimming shortened V by 2 bases and J by 9 bases, and 8 bases separated the two germline ends. CDR3 size: 12 residues. The germline V gene has CDR1 LNHNV and CDR2 YYDKDF (reference sequence). Here the CDR3 DNA reads TGTGCCACCAGCAGACAGGGAGGCATTCAGTACTTC. The encoded protein is CATSRQGGIQYF.

This clone was recorded a few times. The rearrangement joins TRBV6-5 to TRBJ1-1, with D unclear. Germline-derived CDR1 and CDR2 are MNHEY and SVGAGI. V lost 10 bases and J 6 bases, leaving 18 bases between the germline ends. This CDR3 has 13 amino acids. The CDR3 region is CATSTPGKAEAFF. For the CDR3, the DNA is TGTGCCACCTCGACCCCTGGGAAGGCTGAAGCTTTCTTT.

The gene calls are TRBV15 and TRBJ2-3; 8 bases line up with TRBD2. There are 18 residues in the CDR3. The germline CDR1 and CDR2 sequences are LNHNV and YYDKDF (reference sequence). V shed 3 bases and J 3 bases; nucleotides not matched to a gene: 14. The CDR3 DNA is TGTGCCACCAGCAGTCCCCCCGGGAGGGCCGGGGTGACAGATACGCAGTATTTT. It yields the protein CATSSPPGRAGVTDTQYF.

CDR3 loop: CASSQVTGSYEQYF. CDR3 nucleotide sequence: TGTGCCAGCAGCCAGGTGACAGGTTCCTACGAGCAGTACTTC. The J gene is TRBJ2-7, the V gene TRBV11-2; a weak D match, TRBD1 (6 bases). The CDR3 consists of 14 residues. Trimming pared 5 bases from V and 1 base from J, leaving 12 bases between. Per germline, CDR1 SGHAT and CDR2 FQNNGV. Using reference TRBV11-2 and TRBJ2-7 for the parts outside the CDR3, the full variable domain is EAGVAQSPRYKIIEKRQSVAFWCNPISGHATLYWYQQILGQGPKLLIQFQNNGVVDDSQLPKDRFSAERLKGVDSTLKIQPAKLEDSAVYLCASSQVTGSYEQYFGPGTRLTVT.

This clone showed up just a few times. This chain joins TRBV2 and TRBJ2-5, with TRBD1 matching 10 bases. CDR1 and CDR2 (germline): SNHLY, FYNNEI. CDR3 length: 15 residues. After removal of 6 bases from V and 2 bases from J, the junction contained 6 bases not matched to a gene. CDR3 loop: CASRTGTGAQETQYF. The CDR3 DNA follows: TGTGCCAGCAGAACCGGGACAGGGGCACAAGAGACCCAGTACTTC.